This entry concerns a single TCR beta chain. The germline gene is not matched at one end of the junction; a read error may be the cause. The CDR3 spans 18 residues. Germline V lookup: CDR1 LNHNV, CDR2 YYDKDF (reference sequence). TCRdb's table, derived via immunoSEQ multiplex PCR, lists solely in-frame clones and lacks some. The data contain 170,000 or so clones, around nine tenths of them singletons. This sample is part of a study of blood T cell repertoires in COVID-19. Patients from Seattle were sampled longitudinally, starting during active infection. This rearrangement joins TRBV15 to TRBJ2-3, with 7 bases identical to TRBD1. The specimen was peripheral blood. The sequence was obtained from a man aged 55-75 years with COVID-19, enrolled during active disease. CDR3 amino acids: CATSRGQVGLSSTDTQYF. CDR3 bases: TGTGCCACCAGTAGAGGACAGGTTGGGCTCTCTAGCACAGATACGCAGTATTTT.